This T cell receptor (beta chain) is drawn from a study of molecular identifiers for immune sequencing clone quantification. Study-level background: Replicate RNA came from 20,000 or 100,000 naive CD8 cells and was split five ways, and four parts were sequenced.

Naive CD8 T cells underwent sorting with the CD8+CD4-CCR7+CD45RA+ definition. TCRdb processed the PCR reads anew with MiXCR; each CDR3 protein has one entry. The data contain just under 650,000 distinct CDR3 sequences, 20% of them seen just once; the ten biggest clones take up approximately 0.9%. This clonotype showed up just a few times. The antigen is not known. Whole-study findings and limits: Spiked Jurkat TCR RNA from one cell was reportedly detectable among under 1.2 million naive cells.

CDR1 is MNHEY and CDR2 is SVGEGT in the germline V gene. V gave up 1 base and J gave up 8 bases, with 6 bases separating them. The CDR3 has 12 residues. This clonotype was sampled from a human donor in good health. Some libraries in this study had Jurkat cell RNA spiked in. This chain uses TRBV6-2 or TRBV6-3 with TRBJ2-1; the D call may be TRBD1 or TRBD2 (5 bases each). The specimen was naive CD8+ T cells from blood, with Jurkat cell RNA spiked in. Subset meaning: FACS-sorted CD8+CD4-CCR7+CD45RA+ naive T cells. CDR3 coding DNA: TGTGCCAGCAGTTACTTGGGGGATGAGCAGTTCTTC. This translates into CASSYLGDEQFF.